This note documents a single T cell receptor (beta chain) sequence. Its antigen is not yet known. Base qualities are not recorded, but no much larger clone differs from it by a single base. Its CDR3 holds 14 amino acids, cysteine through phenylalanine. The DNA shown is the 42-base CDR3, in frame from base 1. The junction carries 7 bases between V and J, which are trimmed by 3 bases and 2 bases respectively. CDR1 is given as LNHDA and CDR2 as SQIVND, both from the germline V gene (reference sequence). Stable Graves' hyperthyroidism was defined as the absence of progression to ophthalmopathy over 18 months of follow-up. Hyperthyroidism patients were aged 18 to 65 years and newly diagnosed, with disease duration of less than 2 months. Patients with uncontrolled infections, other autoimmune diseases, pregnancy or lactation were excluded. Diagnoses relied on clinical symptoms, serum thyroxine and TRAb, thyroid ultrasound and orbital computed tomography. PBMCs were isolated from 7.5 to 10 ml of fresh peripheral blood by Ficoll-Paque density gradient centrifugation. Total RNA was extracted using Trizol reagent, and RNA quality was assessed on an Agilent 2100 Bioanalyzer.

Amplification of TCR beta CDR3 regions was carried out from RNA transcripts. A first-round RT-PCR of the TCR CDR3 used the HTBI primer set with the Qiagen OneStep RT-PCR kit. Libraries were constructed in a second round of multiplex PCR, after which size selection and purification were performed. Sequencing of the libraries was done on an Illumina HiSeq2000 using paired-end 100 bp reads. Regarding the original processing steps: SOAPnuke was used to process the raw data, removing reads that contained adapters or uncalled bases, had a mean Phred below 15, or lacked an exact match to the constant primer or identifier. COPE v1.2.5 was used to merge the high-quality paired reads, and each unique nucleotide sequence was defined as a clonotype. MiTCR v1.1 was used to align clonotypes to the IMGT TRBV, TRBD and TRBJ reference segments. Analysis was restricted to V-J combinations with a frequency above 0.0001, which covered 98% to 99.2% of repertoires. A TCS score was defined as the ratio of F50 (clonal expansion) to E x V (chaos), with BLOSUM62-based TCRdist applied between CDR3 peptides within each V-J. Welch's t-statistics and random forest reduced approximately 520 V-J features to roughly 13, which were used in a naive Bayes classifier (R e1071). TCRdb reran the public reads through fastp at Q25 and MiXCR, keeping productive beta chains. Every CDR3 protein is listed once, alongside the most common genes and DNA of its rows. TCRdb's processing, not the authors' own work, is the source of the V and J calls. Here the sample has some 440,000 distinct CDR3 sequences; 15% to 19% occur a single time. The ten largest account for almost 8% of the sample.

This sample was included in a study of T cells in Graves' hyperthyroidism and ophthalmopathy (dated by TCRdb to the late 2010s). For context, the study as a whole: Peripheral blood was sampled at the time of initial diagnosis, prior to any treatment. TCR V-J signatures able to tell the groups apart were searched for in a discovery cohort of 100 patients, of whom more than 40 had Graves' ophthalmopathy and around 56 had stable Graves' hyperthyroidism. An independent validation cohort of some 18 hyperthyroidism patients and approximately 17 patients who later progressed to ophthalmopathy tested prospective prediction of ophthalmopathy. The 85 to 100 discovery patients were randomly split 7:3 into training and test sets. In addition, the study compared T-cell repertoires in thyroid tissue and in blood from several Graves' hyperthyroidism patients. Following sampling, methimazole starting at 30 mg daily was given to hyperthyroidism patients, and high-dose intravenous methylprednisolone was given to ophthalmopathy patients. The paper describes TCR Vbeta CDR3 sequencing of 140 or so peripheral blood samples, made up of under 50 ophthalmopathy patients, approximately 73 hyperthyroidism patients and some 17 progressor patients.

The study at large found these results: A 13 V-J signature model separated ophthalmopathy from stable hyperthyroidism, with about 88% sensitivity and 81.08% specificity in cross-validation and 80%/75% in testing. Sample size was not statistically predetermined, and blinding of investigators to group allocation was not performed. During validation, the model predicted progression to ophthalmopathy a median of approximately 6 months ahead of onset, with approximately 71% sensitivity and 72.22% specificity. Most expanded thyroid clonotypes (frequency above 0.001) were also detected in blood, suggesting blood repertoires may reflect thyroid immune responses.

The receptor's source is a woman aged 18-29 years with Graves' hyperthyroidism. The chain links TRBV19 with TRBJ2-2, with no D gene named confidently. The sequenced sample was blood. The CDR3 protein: CASSILPNTGELFF. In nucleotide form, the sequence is TGTGCCAGTAGTATTCTACCCAACACCGGGGAGCTGTTTTTT.